These 5 T cell receptor beta chains share one sample of origin, sequenced in a study of control samples from healthy donors and cancer patients. Sequencing was performed with immunoSEQ multiplex PCR; in TCRdb, only in-frame clones are kept and a portion is missing. The sample consists of about 61,000 clones, around 91% of them appearing once. The sequenced material came from PBMCs. The receptor source for this set is a man in his sixties with colorectal cancer.

The chain recombines TRBV28 with TRBJ1-5; perhaps TRBD1 as D (6 bases). This CDR3 region has 14 residues. Per the germline V gene, CDR1 is MDHEN and CDR2 is SYDVKM. Deletions cut 0 bases from V and 9 bases from J, with 12 bases between. The CDR3 here is CASSLWPGGAPQHF. As DNA, the CDR3 is TGTGCCAGCAGTTTATGGCCCGGGGGCGCGCCCCAGCATTTT. Supplemented by reference TRBV28 and TRBJ1-5, the full variable domain reads DVKVTQSSRYLVKRTGEKVFLECVQDMDHENMFWYRQDPGLGLRLIYFSYDVKMKEKGDIPEGYSVSREKKERFSLILESASTNQTSMYLCASSLWPGGAPQHFGDGTRLSIL.

In nucleotides, the CDR3 is TGTGCCAGCAGCGGTAGCCGCACCGGGGAGCTGTTTTTT. The encoded protein is CASSGSRTGELFF. The rearrangement links TRBV12-3 or TRBV12-4 to TRBJ2-2; D gene uncertain. V was trimmed by 6 bases and J by 4 bases, leaving 9 bases between them. This CDR3 comprises 13 residues.

The chain combines TRBV12-3 or TRBV12-4 with TRBJ2-7, with TRBD1 identical over 8 bases. The CDR3 has 13 residues. J was trimmed by 4 bases and V by 7 bases; bases with no gene match: 6. The CDR3 DNA reads TGTGCCAGCACCCAGGGGGCGCGTTACGAGCAGTACTTC. Amino acid sequence: CASTQGARYEQYF.

The chain joins TRBV2 to TRBJ1-5, with D uncertain. This CDR3 spans 14 amino acids. The ends were cut back, 5 bases at V and 3 bases at J, with 11 bases in the middle. Germline V gene data show CDR1 as SNHLY and CDR2 as FYNNEI. CDR3 in amino acids: CASSFGSNNQPQHF. The CDR3 region has the DNA TGTGCCAGCAGTTTCGGGTCCAACAATCAGCCCCAGCATTTT.

The rearrangement links TRBV3-1 (or the pseudogene TRBV3-2) to TRBJ1-5; perhaps TRBD1 as D (5 bases). The CDR3 length is 15 residues. Germline CDR1 LGHDT, CDR2 YNNKEL (reference sequence). Trimming cost V 5 bases and J 7 bases, with 18 bases left between them. CDR3 nucleotide sequence: TGTGCCAGCAGCGGTGGGGTAGGGACCATGCAGCCCCAGCATTTT. It codes for CASSGGVGTMQPQHF.